These 20 T cell receptor beta chains originate from one sample sequenced in a study of response to subunit inactivated influenza vaccine. A single record per CDR3 protein comes from TCRdb applying MiXCR to the RT-PCR reads. The sample holds 600,000 to 850,000 distinct CDR3 sequences, around 13% seen once. The sequences come from PBMCs from blood, collected 14 to 15 days before vaccination. Receptors were obtained from a man aged 45-65 years who received an inactivated influenza vaccine.

The chain employs TRBV6-2 or TRBV6-3 and TRBJ1-5; D perhaps matches TRBD1 (6 bases). CDR3 length equals 20 residues. The V end was cut by 4 bases, the J end by 7 bases, with 32 bases between. The germline CDR1 and CDR2 sequences are MNHEY and SVGEGT. CDR3 DNA: TGTGCCAGCAGTTTCCAATTACGTTTTGACAGGCTGAACGAATTGCAGCCCCAGCATTTT. Its translation: CASSFQLRFDRLNELQPQHF.

This chain joins TRBV5-1 and TRBJ2-2; no clear D gene. Germline loops: CDR1 SGHRS, CDR2 YFSETQ. This CDR3 comprises 14 residues. V was clipped by 7 bases and J by 5 bases, with 15 bases between them. The CDR3 protein is CASQEFDGTGELFF. The CDR3 region has the DNA TGCGCCAGCCAAGAATTTGATGGTACCGGGGAGCTGTTTTTT.

CDR3: CASSYQPTGTYEQYF. The CDR3 DNA is TGTGCCAGCAGTTATCAACCGACAGGGACCTACGAGCAGTACTTC. The V gene is TRBV7-2, the J gene TRBJ2-7, with TRBD1 matching 7 bases. Germline values: CDR1 SGHTA, CDR2 FQGNSA. This CDR3 comprises 15 residues. With 6 bases clipped from V and 2 bases from J, the junction kept 10 bases outside the gene matches.

The chain links TRBV6-1 to TRBJ2-1, with D unresolved. This CDR3 is 15 amino acids long. Trimming took off 6 bases at V and 7 bases at J, with 19 bases between the two ends. The germline V gene encodes CDR1 MNHNS and CDR2 SASEGT. In DNA form, the CDR3 reads TGTGCCAGCAGCCTTCGATCATACCCTGGGAATGAGCAGTTCTTC. Its translation: CASSLRSYPGNEQFF.

This clonotype was found a few times. V is TRBV7-2 and J is TRBJ2-7; the D gene is possibly TRBD2 (6 bases). Trimming stripped 1 base from V and 5 bases from J, with 12 bases between. The CDR3 has 14 residues. Germline V CDR1 and CDR2: SGHTA, FQGNSA. CDR3 sequence (DNA): TGTGCCAGCAGCTTAGGACGGGGGTGGGACGAGCAGTACTTC. Protein: CASSLGRGWDEQYF.

This clonotype appeared a few times. The genes are TRBV5-1 and TRBJ1-1, with 8 nucleotides matching TRBD1. Germline CDR1 reads SGHRS; CDR2 reads YFSETQ. V dropped 0 bases and J dropped 6; count of bases not matched to a gene: 4. The CDR3 spans 14 residues. In DNA form, the CDR3 reads TGCGCCAGCAGCTTGGCCTCAGGGGGCCCTGAAGCTTTCTTT. It codes for CASSLASGGPEAFF.

This clonotype was seen at least ten times. The chain has TRBV29-1 and TRBJ2-7; possible D gene TRBD2, 7 bases. The V gene lost 6 bases and the J gene lost 4 bases, with 22 bases spanning the gap. This CDR3 is built from 15 residues. The germline V gene has CDR1 SQVTM and CDR2 ANQGSEA. The CDR3 nucleotides are TGCAGCGTCGAGGGCCACCCAGGGGAGGGGTACGAGCAGTACTTC. It encodes CSVEGHPGEGYEQYF.

There are a few counts of this clonotype. The V gene is TRBV28, the J gene TRBJ2-7; TRBD2 might be the D (6 bases). Germline V gene sequence: CDR1 MDHEN, CDR2 SYDVKM. CDR3 size: 15 residues. V lost 8 bases and J 4 bases, leaving 21 bases between the germline ends. The DNA for the CDR3 is TGTGCCAGCTCTCTCTCCACGGCGGGAATGTACGAGCAGTACTTC. Encoded protein: CASSLSTAGMYEQYF.

Remarks on this clonotype: One end of the junction does not line up with germline, which may come from a read error. The gene calls are TRBV12-3 or TRBV12-4 and TRBJ2-3; D remains ambiguous. This CDR3 is 13 amino acids long. Written as DNA, the CDR3 is TGTACCAGCAGTTTTGTAGTACGAGATACGCAGTATTTT. Translation gives CTSSFVVRDTQYF.

There are a few counts of this clonotype. The chain is built from TRBV20-1 and TRBJ1-1; unclear D gene. The CDR3 is 13 residues long. V shed 6 bases and J shed 0 bases, with 11 bases lying between them. CDR1 DFQATT and CDR2 SNEGSKA come from the germline V gene (reference sequence). The CDR3 is CSALDPVNTEAFF. In DNA, the CDR3 is TGCAGTGCCCTGGACCCGGTGAACACTGAAGCTTTCTTT.

This clonotype was detected only a few times. The chain is built from TRBV7-8 and TRBJ1-4, with 11 bases aligning to TRBD1. Germline CDR1 SGHVS, CDR2 FQNEAQ. The CDR3 totals 15 residues. The V gene end was trimmed by 4 bases and the J gene end by 6 bases; junction bases not matched to a gene: 4. CDR3 region: CASSSGQGAHEKLFF. The DNA for the CDR3 is TGTGCCAGCAGCTCAGGACAGGGGGCCCATGAAAAACTGTTTTTT.

The sample holds a few counts of this clonotype. The chain combines TRBV19 with TRBJ2-2, with TRBD2 matching 10 bases. The CDR3 sequence is 15 residues long. With 7 bases clipped from V and 5 bases from J, the junction kept 7 bases outside the gene matches. Germline CDR1 LNHDA, CDR2 SQIVND (reference sequence). The CDR3 spells CASMVLAGATGELFF. The CDR3 DNA follows: TGTGCCAGTATGGTTCTAGCGGGAGCTACCGGGGAGCTGTTTTTT.

This CDR3 is CASSQSQDRGPPEQFF. The CDR3 DNA reads as TGTGCCAGCAGCCAATCCCAGGACAGGGGGCCCCCCGAGCAGTTCTTC. The V gene is TRBV11-1, the J gene TRBJ2-1, with 11 bases fitting TRBD1. Looked up from germline, CDR1 is SGHAT and CDR2 is FQDESV (reference sequence). V was pared by 5 bases and J by 10 bases, with 13 bases of the junction left unmatched. This CDR3 has 16 residues. The complete variable domain, with remaining parts taken from reference TRBV11-1 and TRBJ2-1, reads EAEVAQSPRYKITEKSQAVAFWCDPISGHATLYWYRQILGQGPELLVQFQDESVVDDSQLPKDRFSAERLKGVDSTLKIQPAELGDSAMYLCASSQSQDRGPPEQFFGPGTRLTVL.

The chain combines TRBV10-3 with TRBJ1-3, with no clear D. CDR1 ENHRY and CDR2 SYGVKD come from the germline V gene. The V and J ends lost 5 bases and 4 bases respectively, with 3 bases between them. The CDR3 has 11 residues. The CDR3 spells CAISPGNTIYF. CDR3 coding DNA: TGTGCCATCAGTCCGGGAAACACCATATATTTT.

The V gene is TRBV5-1, the J gene TRBJ2-5, with D unclear. Deletions cut 3 bases from V and 6 bases from J, with 12 bases between. Looked up from germline, CDR1 is SGHRS and CDR2 is YFSETQ. This CDR3 comprises 13 residues. CDR3 coding DNA: TGCGCCAGCAGCTCCAACAGCCGCCAGACCCAGTACTTC. The encoded protein is CASSSNSRQTQYF. Variable domain in full (rest from reference TRBV5-1 and TRBJ2-5): KAGVTQTPRYLIKTRGQQVTLSCSPISGHRSVSWYQQTPGQGLQFLFEYFSETQRNKGNFPGRFSGRQFSNSRSEMNVSTLELGDSALYLCASSSNSRQTQYFGPGTRLLVL.

CDR3 nucleotides: TGTGCCAGCAGGGAAAAGAGCTTGAGGAACATTCAGTACTTC. It translates to CASREKSLRNIQYF. The chain employs TRBV6-1 and TRBJ2-4; D not resolved. Trimming removed 6 bases from V and 7 bases from J, with 16 bases in between. The length of the CDR3 is 14 residues. CDR1 is MNHNS, CDR2 SASEGT, per germline.

This clonotype came up a few times. The gene calls are TRBV5-1 and TRBJ2-5; perhaps D is TRBD1 or TRBD2 (5 bases each). V was trimmed by 0 bases and J by 4 bases, leaving 13 bases between them. The length of the CDR3 is 15 residues. The germline V gene encodes CDR1 SGHRS and CDR2 YFSETQ. CDR3 in DNA: TGCGCCAGCAGCTTGGACGGGGCAGTAGGAGAGACCCAGTACTTC. Its translation: CASSLDGAVGETQYF.

This clonotype was picked up many times. The chain joins TRBV9 to TRBJ2-5, with unresolved D. Trimming left V 4 bases short and J 7 bases short, with 20 bases between. The CDR3 is made up of 15 amino acids. Germline V CDR1 and CDR2: SGDLS, YYNGEE. The CDR3 DNA reads as TGTGCCAGCAGCCCAGACGCGGATCCCGTATGGACCCAGTACTTC. Its translation: CASSPDADPVWTQYF.

This clonotype was seen many times. The germline gene is not matched at one end of the junction; a read error may be the cause. The chain links TRBV5-1 to TRBJ2-5, with D hard to call. Germline lookup yields CDR1 SGHRS and CDR2 YFSETQ. The CDR3 loop spans 12 amino acids. DNA of the CDR3: TGTGCCAGCAGTTTAAGCAGGGAGACCCAGTACTTC. Its protein product is CASSLSRETQYF.

The chain carries TRBV11-2 and TRBJ2-7, with D unclear. The CDR3 runs 15 residues. Germline lookup yields CDR1 SGHAT and CDR2 FQNNGV. Trimming stripped 5 bases from V and 0 bases from J, with 14 bases between. In nucleotides, the CDR3 is TGTGCCAGCAGCCCTGGGCTGGGCGGCTCCTACGAGCAGTACTTC. It is translated as CASSPGLGGSYEQYF.